Each of the 2 T cell receptor beta chains below was sequenced from the same sample in a study of shared clonotypes between healthy human individuals. The naive CD8 subset, CD45RO-negative cells positively selected for CCR7, excluded terminally differentiated effector memory CD45RA+ cells. Assay: immunoSEQ multiplex PCR; the TCRdb copy retains only in-frame clones and omits some. The sample yields fewer than 800,000 clones, about 90% seen once. Sequencing used naive CD8+ T cells sorted from blood. These receptor sequences come from a man aged 30 to 39 in good health.

The chain links TRBV5-4 to TRBJ2-5; TRBD2 aligns across 7 bases. Germline V gene lookup returns CDR1 SGHNT and CDR2 YYREEE (reference sequence). V shed 3 bases, J shed 2 bases, and the junction held 4 bases outside the gene matches. The CDR3 totals 14 residues. Here the CDR3 reads CASSWGGVQETQYF. The CDR3 DNA is TGTGCCAGCAGCTGGGGGGGAGTACAAGAGACCCAGTACTTC.

Only one count was recorded for this clone. Relative to the germline gene, one junction end is altered; a read error may explain this. The V call is TRBV5-3, the J call TRBJ1-1; 9 nucleotides align to TRBD1. TRBV5-3 is assigned to the ORF class and has an uncertain function. CDR3 length: 14 residues. The DNA for the CDR3 is TGTGCCGGAAGCAGGGACAGGGAGAACACTGAAGCTTTCTTT. It translates to CAGSRDRENTEAFF.